This record covers a single T cell receptor (beta chain). Its antigen is still unknown. Germline V gene lookup returns CDR1 SQVTM and CDR2 ANQGSEA. This CDR3 region has 13 residues. V trimming: 5 bases; J trimming: 6 bases; junction bases outside the gene matches: 3. The sample comes from a study of cytomegalovirus exposure and HLA in healthy donors. Study results and limitations: Most TCR beta V segments were productive about 87% or about 30% of the time in an earlier analysis.

The PCR ran on 60 Vbeta and 13 Jbeta primers. Assay used: immunoSEQ multiplex PCR; TCRdb lists only in-frame clones, some missing. The sample has 85,000 to 120,000 clones; 60% to 75% are singletons. The sample taken for sequencing was PBMCs. This TCR was recovered from a male donor in good health and CMV-seropositive. The chain uses TRBV29-1 and TRBJ2-1; 11 bases are a match to TRBD2. The CDR3 loop is CSVPGLAVNEQFF. As DNA, the CDR3 is TGCAGCGTTCCGGGACTAGCGGTCAATGAGCAGTTCTTC.